This T cell receptor beta chain was found in a study of blood T cell repertoires in COVID-19. Categorization into cohorts depended on clinical history that participants reported. This table comes from immunoSEQ multiplex PCR, and its TCRdb copy is limited to in-frame clones, with some not included. The data show about 270,000 clones, roughly 91% seen once. The CDR3 consists of 12 residues. Deletions cut 1 base from V and 7 bases from J, with 11 bases between. Germline V lookup: CDR1 GTSNPN, CDR2 SVGIG (reference sequence). Sequenced input: PBMCs or T cells enriched from blood (not recorded which). This sequence joins TRBV30 and TRBJ2-7; TRBD2 is a possible D gene (6 bases). This receptor was identified in a woman aged 60 to 75 in a cohort exposed to, infected with or recovered from COVID-19 (not recorded which). For the CDR3, the DNA is TGTGCCTGGAGTGGACAACGGGGGGAGCAGTACTTC. Amino acid sequence: CAWSGQRGEQYF.